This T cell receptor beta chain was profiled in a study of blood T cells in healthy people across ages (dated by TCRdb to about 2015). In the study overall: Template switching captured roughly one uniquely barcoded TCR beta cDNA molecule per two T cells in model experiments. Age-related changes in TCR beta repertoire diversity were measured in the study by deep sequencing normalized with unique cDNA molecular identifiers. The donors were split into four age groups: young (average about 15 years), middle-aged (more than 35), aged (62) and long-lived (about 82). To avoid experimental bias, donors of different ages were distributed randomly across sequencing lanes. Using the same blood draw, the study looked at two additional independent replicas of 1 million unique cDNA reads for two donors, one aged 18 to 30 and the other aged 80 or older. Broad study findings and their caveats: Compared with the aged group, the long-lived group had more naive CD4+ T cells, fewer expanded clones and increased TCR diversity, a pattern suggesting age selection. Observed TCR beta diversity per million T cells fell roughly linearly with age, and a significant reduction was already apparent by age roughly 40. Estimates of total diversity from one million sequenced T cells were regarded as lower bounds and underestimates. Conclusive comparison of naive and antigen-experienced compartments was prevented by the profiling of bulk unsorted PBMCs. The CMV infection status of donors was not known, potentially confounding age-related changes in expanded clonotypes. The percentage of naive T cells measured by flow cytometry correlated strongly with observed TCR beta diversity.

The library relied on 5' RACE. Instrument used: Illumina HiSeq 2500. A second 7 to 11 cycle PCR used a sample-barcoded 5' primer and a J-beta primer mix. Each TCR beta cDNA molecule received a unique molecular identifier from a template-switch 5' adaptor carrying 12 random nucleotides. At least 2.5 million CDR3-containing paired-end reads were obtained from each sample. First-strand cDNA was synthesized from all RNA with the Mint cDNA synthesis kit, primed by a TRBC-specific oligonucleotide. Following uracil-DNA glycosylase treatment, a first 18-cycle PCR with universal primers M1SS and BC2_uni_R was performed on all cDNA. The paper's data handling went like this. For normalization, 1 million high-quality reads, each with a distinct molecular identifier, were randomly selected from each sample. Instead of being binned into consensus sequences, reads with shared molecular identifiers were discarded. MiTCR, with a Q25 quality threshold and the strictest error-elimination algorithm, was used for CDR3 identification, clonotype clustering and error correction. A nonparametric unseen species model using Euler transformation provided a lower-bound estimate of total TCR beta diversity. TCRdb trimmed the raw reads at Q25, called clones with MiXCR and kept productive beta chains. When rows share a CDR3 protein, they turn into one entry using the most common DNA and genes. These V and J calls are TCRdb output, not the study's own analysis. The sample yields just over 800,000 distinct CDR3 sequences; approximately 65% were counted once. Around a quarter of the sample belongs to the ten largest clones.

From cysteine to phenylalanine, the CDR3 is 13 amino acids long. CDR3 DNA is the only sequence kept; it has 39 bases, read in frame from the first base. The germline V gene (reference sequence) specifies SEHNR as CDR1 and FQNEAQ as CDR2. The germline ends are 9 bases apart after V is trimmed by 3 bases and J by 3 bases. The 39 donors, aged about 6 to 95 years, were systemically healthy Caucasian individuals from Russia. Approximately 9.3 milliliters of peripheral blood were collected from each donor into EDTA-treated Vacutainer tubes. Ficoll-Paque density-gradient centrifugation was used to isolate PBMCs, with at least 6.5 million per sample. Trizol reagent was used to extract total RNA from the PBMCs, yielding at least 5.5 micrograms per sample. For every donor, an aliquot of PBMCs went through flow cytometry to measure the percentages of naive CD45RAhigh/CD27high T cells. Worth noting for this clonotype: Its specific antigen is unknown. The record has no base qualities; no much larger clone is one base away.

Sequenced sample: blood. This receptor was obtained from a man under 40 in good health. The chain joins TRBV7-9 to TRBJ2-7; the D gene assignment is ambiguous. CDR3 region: CASSFRTSYEQYF. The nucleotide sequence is TGTGCCAGCAGCTTCAGGACCAGCTACGAGCAGTACTTC.